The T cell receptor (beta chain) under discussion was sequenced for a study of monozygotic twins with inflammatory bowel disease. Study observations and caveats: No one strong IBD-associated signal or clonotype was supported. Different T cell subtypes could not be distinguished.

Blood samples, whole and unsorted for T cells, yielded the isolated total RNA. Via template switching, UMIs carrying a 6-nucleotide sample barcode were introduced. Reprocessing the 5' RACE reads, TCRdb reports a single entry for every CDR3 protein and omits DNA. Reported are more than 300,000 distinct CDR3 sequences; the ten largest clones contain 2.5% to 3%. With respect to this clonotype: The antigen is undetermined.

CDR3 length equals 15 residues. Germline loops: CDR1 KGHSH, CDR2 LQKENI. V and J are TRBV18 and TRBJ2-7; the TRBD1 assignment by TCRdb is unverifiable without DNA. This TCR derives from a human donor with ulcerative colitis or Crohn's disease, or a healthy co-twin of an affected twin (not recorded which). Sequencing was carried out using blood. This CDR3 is CASSQDGQGYYEQYF.